This T cell receptor beta chain was obtained from a study of T cell responses to AZD1222 COVID-19 vaccine. Turning to this clone: What it binds is unknown.

Assay used: immunoSEQ multiplex PCR; TCRdb lists only in-frame clones, some missing. Of approximately 130,000 clones listed, 80% to 95% were seen once; the top ten hold around 3.1%. Study-wide findings and caveats: Rises in breadth and depth of Spike-specific TCRs came after two AZD1222 doses.

The sequencing here drew on peripheral blood, taken on day 0 of AZD1222 vaccination. This receptor was taken from an adult in good health.

The CDR3 reads CASRSATGGSGNTIYF. The CDR3 bases are TGTGCCAGCAGATCCGCTACAGGGGGCTCTGGAAACACCATATATTTT. This chain joins TRBV28 and TRBJ1-3; 8 bases are shared with TRBD1. The CDR3 is 16 amino acids. Germline loops: CDR1 MDHEN, CDR2 SYDVKM. The trim removed 6 bases at V and 0 bases at J, leaving 7 bases unmatched.